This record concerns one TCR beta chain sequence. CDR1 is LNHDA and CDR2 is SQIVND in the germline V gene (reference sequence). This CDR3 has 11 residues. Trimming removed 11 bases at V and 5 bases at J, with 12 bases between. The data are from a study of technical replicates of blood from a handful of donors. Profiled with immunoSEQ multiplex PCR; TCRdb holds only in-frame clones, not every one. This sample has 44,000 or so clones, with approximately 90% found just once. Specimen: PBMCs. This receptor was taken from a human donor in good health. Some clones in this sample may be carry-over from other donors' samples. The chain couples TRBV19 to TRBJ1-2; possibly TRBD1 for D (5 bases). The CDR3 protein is CAVNGGYGYTF. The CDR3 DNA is TGTGCCGTCAACGGGGGGTATGGCTACACCTTC.